The sequence of this T cell receptor (beta chain) was determined in a study of T cells in Graves' hyperthyroidism and ophthalmopathy. Study-wide results and limits: In the analysis, a 13 V-J model separated ophthalmopathy from stable hyperthyroidism.

The authors took PBMCs from over 8.5 ml fresh peripheral blood. Template material for amplifying TCR beta CDR3 regions consisted of RNA transcripts. In the first-round RT-PCR of the TCR CDR3, the HTBI primer set was used. TCRdb re-derived calls from the multiplex PCR reads in MiXCR, one entry per CDR3 protein. The repertoire holds 800,000 or so distinct CDR3 sequences, with over 35% as singletons. This clonotype was found many times. Its antigen is currently unknown. This CDR3 contains 13 residues. Germline CDR1 SQVTM, CDR2 ANQGSEA. Trimming took 4 bases from V and 3 from J, leaving 13 bases between them.

This receptor was identified in a man aged 18 to 30 with Graves' hyperthyroidism. The gene calls are TRBV29-1 and TRBJ2-7; no reliable D call. The sequenced material came from blood. Here the CDR3 DNA reads TGCAGCGTTGGGAGCCCAGCACTCTACGAGCAGTACTTC. Translation: CSVGSPALYEQYF.